The clone carrying this T cell receptor beta chain was recorded a few times. Its antigen is undetermined. Together with a sample-barcoded 5' primer, a J-beta primer mix was included in a second PCR lasting roughly 6 to 12 cycles. One entry per CDR3 protein results from TCRdb running MiXCR on the 5' RACE reads. The sample includes about 1,800,000 distinct CDR3 sequences, 28% of them seen just once. The source of the sample is a study of blood T cells in healthy people across ages. Study results and caveats: Estimated diversity, derived from one million T cells, was regarded as an underestimate.

The CDR3 is made up of 14 amino acids. Trimming stripped 11 bases from V and 1 base from J, with 16 bases between. This receptor was obtained from a young woman in good health. The V call is TRBV12-3 or TRBV12-4, the J call TRBJ2-3; the D gene is possibly TRBD2 (6 bases). The specimen sequenced was blood. The chain's CDR3 is CASYRREGTDTQYF. The CDR3 DNA sequence: TGTGCCTCCTACAGGAGGGAGGGCACAGATACGCAGTATTTT.